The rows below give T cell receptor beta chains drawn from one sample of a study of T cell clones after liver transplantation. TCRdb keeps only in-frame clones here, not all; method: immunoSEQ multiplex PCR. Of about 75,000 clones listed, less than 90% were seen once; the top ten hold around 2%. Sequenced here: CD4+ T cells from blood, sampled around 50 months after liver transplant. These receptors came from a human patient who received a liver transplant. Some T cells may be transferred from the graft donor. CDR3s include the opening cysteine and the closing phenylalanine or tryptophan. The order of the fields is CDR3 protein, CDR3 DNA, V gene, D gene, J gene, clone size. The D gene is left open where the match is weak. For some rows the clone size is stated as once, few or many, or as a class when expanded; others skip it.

cdr3_aa: CASSISRDRSEQYF
cdr3_nt: TGTGCCAGTAGTATATCCCGGGACAGGTCCGAGCAGTACTTC
v_call: TRBV19
d_call: TRBD1
j_call: TRBJ2-7
clone_size: -

cdr3_aa: CASSTGTGNYGYTF
cdr3_nt: TGTGCCAGCAGTACCGGGACAGGGAACTATGGCTACACCTTC
v_call: TRBV27
d_call: TRBD1
j_call: TRBJ1-2
clone_size: once

cdr3_aa: CASSLATGNSYEQYF
cdr3_nt: TGTGCCAGCAGCTTGGCGACGGGGAACTCCTACGAGCAGTACTTC
v_call: TRBV5-6
d_call: -
j_call: TRBJ2-7
clone_size: -

cdr3_aa: CASSKAATAFNYGYTF
cdr3_nt: TGTGCCAGCAGCAAAGCCGCGACAGCCTTTAACTATGGCTACACCTTC
v_call: TRBV21-1
d_call: -
j_call: TRBJ1-2
clone_size: -

cdr3_aa: CASSGLGQGSSHYGYTF
cdr3_nt: TGTGCCAGCAGTGGCTTGGGACAGGGCTCATCCCATTATGGCTACACCTTC
v_call: TRBV28
d_call: TRBD1
j_call: TRBJ1-2
clone_size: -

cdr3_aa: CASSEHDSSYEQYF
cdr3_nt: TGTGCCAGCAGTGAACATGACAGCTCCTACGAGCAGTACTTC
v_call: TRBV9
d_call: -
j_call: TRBJ2-7
clone_size: -

cdr3_aa: CASSRVRGDEQFF
cdr3_nt: TGCGCCAGCAGCCGTGTTAGGGGTGATGAGCAGTTCTTC
v_call: TRBV5-1
d_call: -
j_call: TRBJ2-1
clone_size: -

cdr3_aa: CASSLVGTSGGYNEQFF
cdr3_nt: TGTGCCAGCAGCTTGGTAGGGACTAGCGGGGGTTACAATGAGCAGTTCTTC
v_call: TRBV5-6
d_call: TRBD2
j_call: TRBJ2-1
clone_size: -

cdr3_aa: CASSRDRAAGELFF
cdr3_nt: TGTGCCAGCAGCCGGGACAGGGCAGCCGGGGAGCTGTTTTTT
v_call: TRBV6-6
d_call: TRBD1
j_call: TRBJ2-2
clone_size: -

cdr3_aa: CASSSSSGTGADTQYF
cdr3_nt: TGTGCCAGCAGCTCCAGCTCCGGGACAGGGGCAGATACGCAGTATTTT
v_call: TRBV7-2
d_call: TRBD1
j_call: TRBJ2-3
clone_size: few

cdr3_aa: CASSQEGTGGRTEAFF
cdr3_nt: TGCGCCAGCAGCCAAGAGGGGACAGGGGGCAGGACTGAAGCTTTCTTT
v_call: TRBV4-3
d_call: TRBD1
j_call: TRBJ1-1
clone_size: -

cdr3_aa: CASSTFTGTGGVGTEAFF
cdr3_nt: TGTGCCAGCAGCACCTTTACCGGGACAGGGGGCGTCGGAACTGAAGCTTTCTTT
v_call: TRBV5-8
d_call: TRBD1
j_call: TRBJ1-1
clone_size: -

cdr3_aa: CAISESGPDEQYF
cdr3_nt: TGTGCCATCAGTGAGTCCGGGCCCGACGAGCAGTACTTC
v_call: TRBV10-3
d_call: -
j_call: TRBJ2-7
clone_size: once

cdr3_aa: CASKTGSTDTQYF
cdr3_nt: TGTGCCAGCAAAACAGGGAGCACAGATACGCAGTATTTT
v_call: TRBV27
d_call: -
j_call: TRBJ2-3
clone_size: -

cdr3_aa: CASSRRRFQETQYF
cdr3_nt: TGTGCCAGCAGTAGACGCAGGTTCCAAGAGACCCAGTACTTC
v_call: TRBV5-6
d_call: -
j_call: TRBJ2-5
clone_size: -

cdr3_aa: CASSPIAGSSYEQYF
cdr3_nt: TGTGCCAGCAGCCCGATAGCGGGTAGCTCCTACGAGCAGTACTTC
v_call: TRBV7-2
d_call: TRBD2
j_call: TRBJ2-7
clone_size: -

cdr3_aa: CASSSQLTGDNNYGYTF
cdr3_nt: TGTGCCAGCAGCTCTCAGCTGACAGGGGATAATAACTATGGCTACACCTTC
v_call: TRBV13
d_call: TRBD1
j_call: TRBJ1-2
clone_size: -

cdr3_aa: CASSLGPGTQTQYF
cdr3_nt: TGTGCCAGCAGCTTGGGGCCAGGGACCCAGACCCAGTACTTC
v_call: TRBV5-6
d_call: -
j_call: TRBJ2-5
clone_size: -

cdr3_aa: CSAWTSGIQYF
cdr3_nt: TGCAGTGCTTGGACTAGTGGCATTCAGTACTTC
v_call: TRBV20-1
d_call: TRBD2
j_call: TRBJ2-4
clone_size: -

cdr3_aa: CSVPDRVGEKLFF
cdr3_nt: TGCAGCGTCCCCGACAGGGTTGGAGAAAAACTGTTTTTT
v_call: TRBV29-1
d_call: TRBD1
j_call: TRBJ1-4
clone_size: few

cdr3_aa: CASSSEQGRTEAFF
cdr3_nt: TGCGCCAGCAGCTCAGAACAGGGGCGCACTGAAGCTTTCTTT
v_call: TRBV5-1
d_call: TRBD1
j_call: TRBJ1-1
clone_size: -

cdr3_aa: CASSQDSVGLLNTIYF
cdr3_nt: TGCGCCAGCAGCCAAGATTCGGTGGGGCTCCTGAACACCATATATTTT
v_call: TRBV4-3
d_call: -
j_call: TRBJ1-3
clone_size: -

cdr3_aa: CASSPGRFTDTQYF
cdr3_nt: TGCGCCAGCAGCCCGGGTAGATTCACAGATACGCAGTATTTT
v_call: TRBV5-1
d_call: -
j_call: TRBJ2-3
clone_size: -

cdr3_aa: CASIQRSGNTIYF
cdr3_nt: TGTGCCAGCATACAGCGCTCTGGAAACACCATATATTTT
v_call: TRBV21-1
d_call: -
j_call: TRBJ1-3
clone_size: -

cdr3_aa: CASSITSGGAGNEQFF
cdr3_nt: TGTGCCAGTAGTATAACTAGCGGGGGGGCCGGGAATGAGCAGTTCTTC
v_call: TRBV19
d_call: TRBD2
j_call: TRBJ2-1
clone_size: -

cdr3_aa: CASSHNVVRGPASTDTQYF
cdr3_nt: TGCGCCAGCAGCCACAACGTCGTAAGAGGACCCGCTAGCACAGATACGCAGTATTTT
v_call: TRBV4-3
d_call: -
j_call: TRBJ2-3
clone_size: once

cdr3_aa: CASTTGQSSSEAFF
cdr3_nt: TGTGCCAGCACTACGGGACAATCGAGCTCTGAAGCTTTCTTT
v_call: TRBV6-1
d_call: -
j_call: TRBJ1-1
clone_size: -

cdr3_aa: CASSAQGGEKLFF
cdr3_nt: TGCGCCAGCAGTGCTCAGGGGGGCGAAAAACTGTTTTTT
v_call: TRBV10-2
d_call: TRBD1
j_call: TRBJ1-4
clone_size: -

cdr3_aa: CASTLAGGPGDTQYF
cdr3_nt: TGTGCCAGCACCCTAGCGGGGGGGCCTGGAGATACGCAGTATTTT
v_call: TRBV6-5
d_call: TRBD2
j_call: TRBJ2-3
clone_size: -

cdr3_aa: CASSISGHGNTIYF
cdr3_nt: TGTGCCAGTAGTATATCGGGGCACGGAAACACCATATATTTT
v_call: TRBV19
d_call: -
j_call: TRBJ1-3
clone_size: -

cdr3_aa: CASSSDWGNTEAFF
cdr3_nt: TGTGCCAGCAGCTCGGACTGGGGGAACACTGAAGCTTTCTTT
v_call: TRBV11-2
d_call: -
j_call: TRBJ1-1
clone_size: -

cdr3_aa: CASRATGLGGYTF
cdr3_nt: TGTGCCAGCAGGGCGACAGGGTTAGGGGGCTACACCTTC
v_call: TRBV2
d_call: TRBD1
j_call: TRBJ1-2
clone_size: -

cdr3_aa: CASSVEGLAERGDTQYF
cdr3_nt: TGTGCCAGCAGCGTAGAGGGCCTAGCGGAACGGGGAGATACGCAGTATTTT
v_call: TRBV9
d_call: TRBD2
j_call: TRBJ2-3
clone_size: once

cdr3_aa: CASSFSSGGGEQYF
cdr3_nt: TGTGCCAGCAGTTTCTCAAGCGGGGGAGGCGAGCAGTACTTC
v_call: TRBV6-6
d_call: TRBD2
j_call: TRBJ2-7
clone_size: -

cdr3_aa: CASRDRIYGYTF
cdr3_nt: TGTGCCAGCAGAGACAGGATCTATGGCTACACCTTC
v_call: TRBV6-6
d_call: -
j_call: TRBJ1-2
clone_size: few

cdr3_aa: CASSLIGGGELFF
cdr3_nt: TGTGCCAGCAGCCTGATAGGAGGAGGGGAGCTGTTTTTT
v_call: TRBV14
d_call: -
j_call: TRBJ2-2
clone_size: -

cdr3_aa: CASSQAGGTGPYNEQFF
cdr3_nt: TGTGCCAGCAGCCAAGCGGGGGGTACAGGCCCATACAATGAGCAGTTCTTC
v_call: TRBV14
d_call: TRBD2
j_call: TRBJ2-1
clone_size: -

cdr3_aa: CASSYSGGANVLTF
cdr3_nt: TGTGCCAGCAGTTACTCGGGGGGGGCCAACGTCCTGACTTTC
v_call: TRBV6-5
d_call: -
j_call: TRBJ2-6
clone_size: -

cdr3_aa: CASTGSDTQYF
cdr3_nt: TGTGCCAGCACAGGGTCAGATACGCAGTATTTT
v_call: TRBV6-6
d_call: -
j_call: TRBJ2-3
clone_size: -

cdr3_aa: CASSPVTGGFSGNTIYF
cdr3_nt: TGTGCCAGCTCACCAGTGACAGGGGGCTTTTCTGGAAACACCATATATTTT
v_call: TRBV18
d_call: TRBD1
j_call: TRBJ1-3
clone_size: -

cdr3_aa: CAWKSSGNIQYF
cdr3_nt: TGTGCCTGGAAGTCTAGCGGAAACATTCAGTACTTC
v_call: TRBV30
d_call: TRBD2
j_call: TRBJ2-4
clone_size: -

cdr3_aa: CASSPSGLTLSSEGAFF
cdr3_nt: TGTGCCAGCTCTCCCTCGGGGCTTACCTTGTCATCTGAGGGAGCTTTCTTT
v_call: TRBV18
d_call: -
j_call: TRBJ1-1
clone_size: -

cdr3_aa: CASTGSNYKSFF
cdr3_nt: TGTGCCAGCACCGGGAGCAACTACAAGTCTTTCTTT
v_call: TRBV27
d_call: -
j_call: TRBJ1-1
clone_size: -

cdr3_aa: CASSSRVTGGTSTDTQYF
cdr3_nt: TGCGCCAGCAGCTCCCGGGTTACCGGGGGGACTAGCACAGATACGCAGTATTTT
v_call: TRBV5-1
d_call: TRBD2
j_call: TRBJ2-3
clone_size: -

cdr3_aa: CASSPIATNEKLFF
cdr3_nt: TGCGCCAGCAGTCCTATCGCAACTAATGAAAAACTGTTTTTT
v_call: TRBV10-2
d_call: -
j_call: TRBJ1-4
clone_size: many

cdr3_aa: CASSQDLGVSGNTIYF
cdr3_nt: TGTGCCAGCAGCCAAGATCTTGGAGTCTCTGGAAACACCATATATTTT
v_call: TRBV4-2
d_call: -
j_call: TRBJ1-3
clone_size: -

cdr3_aa: CACTHGNQETQYF
cdr3_nt: TGTGCCTGCACCCACGGAAACCAAGAGACCCAGTACTTC
v_call: TRBV30
d_call: -
j_call: TRBJ2-5
clone_size: -

cdr3_aa: CASSFGENTDTQYF
cdr3_nt: TGTGCCAGCAGCTTTGGAGAGAACACAGATACGCAGTATTTT
v_call: TRBV7-6
d_call: -
j_call: TRBJ2-3
clone_size: -

cdr3_aa: CASSLRTGYDQDGYTF
cdr3_nt: TGTGCCAGCAGCCTACGGACAGGGTACGACCAAGATGGCTACACCTTC
v_call: TRBV7-2
d_call: TRBD1
j_call: TRBJ1-2
clone_size: -

cdr3_aa: CASSLGGGEHYGYTF
cdr3_nt: TGTGCCAGCAGTTTGGGTGGGGGAGAGCACTATGGCTACACCTTC
v_call: TRBV7-9
d_call: -
j_call: TRBJ1-2
clone_size: -

cdr3_aa: CASSLKTGDINSPLHF
cdr3_nt: TGTGCCAGCAGCTTAAAAACAGGGGATATTAATTCACCCCTCCACTTT
v_call: TRBV7-2
d_call: TRBD1
j_call: TRBJ1-6
clone_size: -

cdr3_aa: CASSSTGGNQPQHF
cdr3_nt: TGCGCCAGCAGCTCTACAGGGGGCAATCAGCCCCAGCATTTT
v_call: TRBV5-1
d_call: TRBD1
j_call: TRBJ1-5
clone_size: -

cdr3_aa: CATGTSGRTGELFF
cdr3_nt: TGCGCCACAGGGACTAGCGGGAGGACCGGGGAGCTGTTTTTT
v_call: TRBV4-3
d_call: TRBD2
j_call: TRBJ2-2
clone_size: -

cdr3_aa: CASSPSGDGYTF
cdr3_nt: TGTGCCAGCTCACCATCCGGGGACGGCTACACCTTC
v_call: TRBV18
d_call: -
j_call: TRBJ1-2
clone_size: -

cdr3_aa: CASSSRALYGYTF
cdr3_nt: TGTGCCAGCAGCTCAAGGGCGCTCTACGGCTACACCTTC
v_call: TRBV7-9
d_call: -
j_call: TRBJ1-2
clone_size: once

cdr3_aa: CASSLGRGDYEQYF
cdr3_nt: TGCGCCAGCAGCTTGGGTCGGGGAGACTACGAGCAGTACTTC
v_call: TRBV5-1
d_call: -
j_call: TRBJ2-7
clone_size: -

cdr3_aa: CSVVRDIFPEAFF
cdr3_nt: TGCAGCGTTGTAAGGGACATCTTCCCTGAAGCTTTCTTT
v_call: TRBV29-1
d_call: -
j_call: TRBJ1-1
clone_size: -

cdr3_aa: CASSVSGMEAFF
cdr3_nt: TGTGCCAGCAGTGTTTCAGGGATGGAAGCTTTCTTT
v_call: TRBV2
d_call: -
j_call: TRBJ1-1
clone_size: -

cdr3_aa: CASSQDNGDGQETQYF
cdr3_nt: TGCGCCAGCAGCCAAGATAACGGGGATGGACAAGAGACCCAGTACTTC
v_call: TRBV4-1
d_call: -
j_call: TRBJ2-5
clone_size: -

cdr3_aa: CASRASGAGFGEAFF
cdr3_nt: TGTGCCAGCAGGGCCTCAGGGGCCGGTTTTGGGGAAGCTTTCTTT
v_call: TRBV25-1
d_call: -
j_call: TRBJ1-1
clone_size: -